The 30 T cell receptor beta chains listed next were all sequenced from one sample in a study of CD8 T cells in acute hepatitis C reinfection. TCRdb keeps only in-frame clones here, not all; method: immunoSEQ multiplex PCR. The sample lists 30,000 to 40,000 clones; approximately 85% were seen once. The time point is: naive CD8 control sorted from an acute-time-point sample. The sequenced sample consisted of naive CD8+ T cells from PBMCs. The receptors here all came from a young woman who spontaneously cleared hepatitis C infection.

This clone was detected only a few times. The rearrangement uses TRBV11-2 and TRBJ1-2, with D hard to call. Germline V gene sequence: CDR1 SGHAT, CDR2 FQNNGV. The CDR3 spans 14 residues. V was pared by 5 bases and J by 0 bases, with 10 bases between. The CDR3 DNA sequence: TGTGCCAGCAGCCTCGGGTACCCTAACTATGGCTACACCTTC. Translation gives CASSLGYPNYGYTF.

This clone was detected a few times. The chain joins TRBV9 to TRBJ1-5, with unresolved D. V gave up 0 bases and J gave up 2 bases, with 6 bases separating them. The germline gives CDR1 SGDLS, CDR2 YYNGEE. The CDR3 sequence is 14 residues long. The CDR3 DNA is TGTGCCAGCAGCGTAGAGGGCGGCAATCAGCCCCAGCATTTT. It translates to CASSVEGGNQPQHF. The entire variable domain, with the rest obtained from reference TRBV9 and TRBJ1-5, is as follows: DSGVTQTPKHLITATGQRVTLRCSPRSGDLSVYWYQQSLDQGLQFLIQYYNGEERAKGNILERFSAQQFPDLHSELNLSSLELGDSALYFCASSVEGGNQPQHFGDGTRLSIL.

This clone was seen just once. This rearrangement joins TRBV27 to TRBJ1-2; D uncertain. This CDR3 spans 15 amino acids. The germline V gene encodes CDR1 MNHEY and CDR2 SMNVEV (reference sequence). The ends were cut back, 5 bases at V and 4 bases at J, with 17 bases in the middle. CDR3 nucleotides: TGTGCCAGCAGTCCGAAGCCCTACAAGACCTATGGCTACACCTTC. Its protein is CASSPKPYKTYGYTF.

The V gene is TRBV12-5, the J gene TRBJ1-1; unclear D gene. CDR1 LGHNT and CDR2 FRNRAP come from the germline V gene. The CDR3 has 18 amino acids. Between the trimmed V and J ends, which lost 0 bases and 0 bases, there was a span of 17 bases. The CDR3: CASGLVLLGSPLNTEAFF. DNA for the CDR3: TGTGCTAGTGGTTTGGTATTGCTGGGATCCCCACTGAACACTGAAGCTTTCTTT.

The CDR3 region is CASTPGGYGYTF. Written as DNA, the CDR3 is TGTGCCAGTACCCCCGGGGGCTATGGCTACACCTTC. The chain joins TRBV19 to TRBJ1-2; D is perhaps TRBD1 (5 bases). Trimming stripped 7 bases from V and 4 bases from J, with 10 bases between. Germline lookup yields CDR1 LNHDA and CDR2 SQIVND (reference sequence). The CDR3 covers 12 residues.

V gene TRBV5-1 combines with J gene TRBJ2-7, with TRBD1 matching over 9 bases. Trimming took 4 bases from V and 4 from J; bases not matched to a gene: 9. CDR3 length equals 15 residues. CDR1 and CDR2 from the germline V gene are SGHRS and YFSETQ. The DNA for the CDR3 is TGCGCCAGCAGCATAGGGGACAGGGAGGTTTACGAGCAGTACTTC. This encodes CASSIGDREVYEQYF.

This clone has a single count. The chain carries TRBV21-1 and TRBJ2-4; no DNA check was done on the table's D call, TRBD2. TRBV21-1 is assigned pseudogene status. CDR3 size: 19 residues. CDR3 protein: CASSKGKTYSGLAKNIQYF. The CDR3 DNA reads TGTGCCAGCAGCAAAGGTAAAACATACTCAGGACTAGCCAAAAACATTCAGTACTTC.

This chain uses TRBV10-3 with TRBJ1-1; no clear D gene. The V end lost 4 bases, the J end lost 0 bases, and 15 bases lay between the germline ends. The CDR3 is 16 residues long. The germline gives CDR1 ENHRY, CDR2 SYGVKD. The CDR3 is CAISGGLSRMNTEAFF. DNA of the CDR3: TGTGCCATCAGTGGTGGGTTGTCCAGGATGAACACTGAAGCTTTCTTT.

The rearrangement links TRBV27 to TRBJ1-1; a weak D match, TRBD1 (5 bases). The CDR3 consists of 14 residues. The V gene's germline CDR1 is MNHEY and CDR2 SMNVEV (reference sequence). Trimming cost V 5 bases and J 3 bases, with 13 bases left between them. As DNA, the CDR3 is TGTGCCAGCAGTAGGGCAGGGACGGACACTGAAGCTTTCTTT. Residues: CASSRAGTDTEAFF.

The J gene is TRBJ2-4, the V gene TRBV5-8, with D perhaps given as TRBD1 or TRBD2 (5 bases each). The CDR3 loop spans 15 amino acids. CDR1 is SGHTS and CDR2 is YDEGEE in the germline V gene. The V gene lost 0 bases and the J gene lost 6 bases, with 13 bases spanning the gap. CDR3 coding DNA: TGTGCCAGCAGCTTGGATCGTGGGGCGGGAAACATTCAGTACTTC. This sequence encodes CASSLDRGAGNIQYF.

The rearrangement uses TRBV11-2 and TRBJ2-2, with no clear D. Germline CDR1 is SGHAT and CDR2 is FQNNGV. With 3 bases removed from V and 1 base from J, the gap between germline ends came to 6 bases. The CDR3 consists of 14 residues. CDR3 DNA: TGTGCCAGCAGCTTTTCTGGGAACACCGGGGAGCTGTTTTTT. Protein product: CASSFSGNTGELFF.

This chain links TRBV6-5 with TRBJ2-1; D may correspond to TRBD1 or TRBD2 (5 bases each). Germline loops: CDR1 MNHEY, CDR2 SVGAGI. The V end lost 7 bases, the J end lost 8 bases, and 21 bases lay between the germline ends. The CDR3 is made up of 15 amino acids. CDR3 DNA: TGTGCCAGCAAGCCGGGACGAGTAAGGTCCCATGAGCAGTTCTTC. It specifies CASKPGRVRSHEQFF.

The rearrangement joins TRBV10-1 to TRBJ2-1; 9 bases align to TRBD2. CDR1 WNHNN and CDR2 SYGVQD come from the germline V gene (reference sequence). The CDR3 extends over 15 amino acids. The ends lost 0 bases at V and 8 bases at J; junction bases unmatched: 5. CDR3 amino acids: CASSESVAGVDEQFF. The CDR3, as DNA: TGCGCCAGCAGTGAGTCCGTAGCGGGAGTCGATGAGCAGTTCTTC.

The chain recombines TRBV6-6 with TRBJ1-2, with D hard to call. The CDR3 totals 15 residues. V dropped 2 bases and J dropped 5 bases, with 15 bases sitting between them. Germline-derived CDR1 and CDR2 are MNHNY and SVGAGI (reference sequence). This CDR3 reads CASSYVGSQQYGYTF. CDR3 coding DNA: TGTGCCAGCAGTTACGTGGGGAGTCAGCAATATGGCTACACCTTC.

Worth noting for this clone: Germline and junction disagree at one end, which may indicate a read error. The J gene is TRBJ1-2, the V gene TRBV2; no clear D. Germline CDR1 SNHLY, CDR2 FYNNEI. CDR3 size: 10 residues. The DNA for the CDR3 is TGTGCCAGCGGAGGGCTGGGCGCGTGTTTC. Encoded protein: CASGGLGACF.

This clone occurred a few times. The chain couples TRBV5-6 to TRBJ1-2; D unresolved. This CDR3 is 13 amino acids long. Germline values: CDR1 SGHDT, CDR2 YYEEEE. Deletions cut 0 bases from V and 2 bases from J, with 5 bases between. CDR3 nucleotide sequence: TGTGCCAGCAGCTTGGCCTCGAACTATGGCTACACCTTC. Translated: CASSLASNYGYTF.

This clone showed up just a few times. This chain joins TRBV7-9 and TRBJ1-3, with D unresolved. From germline, CDR1 is SEHNR and CDR2 FQNEAQ (reference sequence). V was cut by 8 bases and J by 0 bases, with 8 bases left in between. The CDR3 loop spans 13 amino acids. The CDR3 DNA follows: TGTGCCAGCGGAGGGTTCTCTGGAAACACCATATATTTT. Residues: CASGGFSGNTIYF. The variable domain in full, completed from reference TRBV7-9 and TRBJ1-3, reads DTGVSQNPRHKITKRGQNVTFRCDPISEHNRLYWYRQTLGQGPEFLTYFQNEAQLEKSRLLSDRFSAERPKGSFSTLEIQRTEQGDSAMYLCASGGFSGNTIYFGEGSWLTVV.

This clone was found once. The chain is built from TRBV29-1 and TRBJ2-1; 10 nucleotides agree with TRBD1. Germline assignment: CDR1 SQVTM and CDR2 ANQGSEA. CDR3 length: 15 amino acids. V gave up 4 bases and J gave up 10 bases; unmatched junction bases: 13. DNA for the CDR3: TGCAGCGTTGGGAGGGACAGGGGACCGGGGGAGGAGCAGTTCTTC. The encoded protein is CSVGRDRGPGEEQFF.

The chain is built from TRBV4-1 and TRBJ2-1; D could derive from TRBD1 or TRBD2 (5 bases each). Trimming removed 4 bases at V and 6 bases at J, with 13 bases between. Germline-derived CDR1 and CDR2 are MGHRA and YSYEKL. The CDR3 totals 14 residues. The CDR3, as DNA: TGCGCCAGCAGCCGATTGGCCGGGGCCAATGAGCAGTTCTTC. As protein: CASSRLAGANEQFF.

This chain connects TRBV5-1 to TRBJ2-4; D unclear. Trimming took off 2 bases at V and 5 bases at J, with 14 bases between the two ends. Germline V gene sequence: CDR1 SGHRS, CDR2 YFSETQ. This CDR3 contains 15 residues. The CDR3, as DNA: TGCGCCAGCAGCTTTCCAAAGGAATATCAAAACATTCAGTACTTC. The encoded protein is CASSFPKEYQNIQYF.

This clone was counted once. CDR3 sequence (DNA): TGTGCCAGCAGCGGAACAGGGGGGCCCCAGTACTTC. Amino acid sequence: CASSGTGGPQYF. The chain has TRBV9 and TRBJ2-5; 8 positions agree with TRBD1. This CDR3 spans 12 amino acids. Looked up from germline, CDR1 is SGDLS and CDR2 is YYNGEE. Trimming cost V 3 bases and J 9 bases; bases outside gene matches: 4.

V and J are TRBV9 and TRBJ2-2; D gene uncertain. There are 14 residues in the CDR3. Germline-derived CDR1 and CDR2 are SGDLS and YYNGEE. V shed 1 base and J shed 4 bases, with 8 bases lying between them. CDR3: CASSVSLTTGELFF. CDR3 nucleotides: TGTGCCAGCAGCGTAAGTTTGACCACCGGGGAGCTGTTTTTT. The entire variable domain, with the rest obtained from reference TRBV9 and TRBJ2-2, is as follows: DSGVTQTPKHLITATGQRVTLRCSPRSGDLSVYWYQQSLDQGLQFLIQYYNGEERAKGNILERFSAQQFPDLHSELNLSSLELGDSALYFCASSVSLTTGELFFGEGSRLTVL.

The rearrangement joins TRBV9 to TRBJ1-1, with D possibly TRBD1 on 5 matching bases. The V gene lost 7 bases and the J gene lost 0 bases, with 16 bases spanning the gap. There are 15 residues in the CDR3. Germline CDR1 SGDLS, CDR2 YYNGEE. Here the CDR3 reads CASAGSTDMNTEAFF. The CDR3 DNA reads TGTGCCAGCGCTGGGTCGACAGATATGAACACTGAAGCTTTCTTT.

This chain joins TRBV5-8 and TRBJ2-1; the D is unclear. Germline V gives CDR1 SGHTS, CDR2 YDEGEE. The CDR3 spans 12 residues. The V end was cut by 3 bases, the J end by 6 bases, with 7 bases between. The CDR3 sequence: CASSYASNEQFF. The CDR3 coding sequence is TGTGCCAGCAGCTACGCAAGCAATGAGCAGTTCTTC.

The chain has TRBV29-1 and TRBJ1-1; no clear D. Trimming took off 3 bases at V and 2 bases at J, with 10 bases between the two ends. The CDR3 sequence is 13 residues long. The germline V gene encodes CDR1 SQVTM and CDR2 ANQGSEA. The CDR3: CSVEREPNTEAFF. The CDR3 DNA sequence: TGCAGCGTTGAGCGGGAGCCAAACACTGAAGCTTTCTTT.

The V gene is TRBV15, the J gene TRBJ2-3; D unresolved. Trimming took off 0 bases at V and 5 bases at J, with 9 bases between the two ends. Germline CDR1 reads LNHNV; CDR2 reads YYDKDF (reference sequence). This CDR3 has 14 residues. In nucleotides, the CDR3 is TGTGCCACCAGCAGAGATGCCGATGGAGATACGCAGTATTTT. Its protein product is CATSRDADGDTQYF. The variable domain in full, completed from reference TRBV15 and TRBJ2-3, reads DAMVIQNPRYQVTQFGKPVTLSCSQTLNHNVMYWYQQKSSQAPKLLFHYYDKDFNNEADTPDNFQSRRPNTSFCFLDIRSPGLGDTAMYLCATSRDADGDTQYFGPGTRLTVL.

The rearrangement links TRBV27 to TRBJ2-2; perhaps TRBD2 as D (6 bases). CDR1 and CDR2 (germline): MNHEY, SMNVEV (reference sequence). The CDR3 runs to 15 residues. The ends were cut back, 2 bases at V and 7 bases at J, with 14 bases in the middle. The chain's CDR3 is CASSLLGGTFGELFF. In nucleotides, the CDR3 is TGTGCCAGCAGTTTACTCGGCGGGACGTTCGGGGAGCTGTTTTTT.

J is TRBJ1-4 and V is TRBV29-1, with D hard to call. Trimming removed 0 bases from V and 5 bases from J, with 7 bases in between. The CDR3 has 13 residues. In germline, CDR1 is SQVTM, CDR2 ANQGSEA. This chain's CDR3 is CSVEDQQNEKLFF. The CDR3, as DNA: TGCAGCGTTGAAGACCAGCAAAATGAAAAACTGTTTTTT.

This chain uses TRBV15 with TRBJ2-7; 7 nucleotides agree with TRBD1. The CDR3 consists of 14 residues. Germline CDR1 reads LNHNV; CDR2 reads YYDKDF (reference sequence). The trim removed 4 bases at V and 5 bases at J, leaving 8 bases unmatched. CDR3: CATSIYTGVDEQYF. CDR3 in DNA: TGTGCCACCAGCATATACACAGGGGTCGACGAGCAGTACTTC.

This rearrangement joins TRBV9 to TRBJ1-1; D is possibly TRBD1 (5 bases). This CDR3 is 15 amino acids long. Trimming took 5 bases from V and 4 from J, leaving 18 bases between them. The V gene's germline CDR1 is SGDLS and CDR2 YYNGEE. The CDR3 loop reads CASSRGQGAATEAFF. The CDR3, as DNA: TGTGCCAGCAGTAGAGGGCAGGGCGCAGCCACTGAAGCTTTCTTT.